This T cell receptor (beta chain) was identified in a study of blood T cell repertoires in COVID-19. The CDR3 covers 13 residues. Trimming pared 4 bases from V and 8 bases from J, leaving 12 bases between. Germline lookup yields CDR1 SGHRS and CDR2 YFSETQ. Repertoires were generated with immunoSEQ multiplex PCR, while TCRdb's copy carries only in-frame clones and drops some. The sample lists nearly 65,000 clones, 80% to 90% occurring once. The V and J genes are TRBV5-1 and TRBJ1-4; a weak D match, TRBD1 (6 bases). Material for sequencing was peripheral blood. This sequence originates from a human donor in a cohort sampled during active COVID-19. Here the CDR3 reads CASSPWGGEKLFF. CDR3 bases: TGCGCCAGCAGCCCCTGGGGGGGCGAAAAACTGTTTTTT.